The source of this T cell receptor (beta chain) is a study of patients and donors after allogeneic stem cell transplantation. Using its own MiXCR run on the RT-PCR reads, TCRdb lists one record per CDR3 protein. The sample yields about a million distinct CDR3 sequences, roughly 18% seen once. This clonotype was seen ten or more times. Trimming cost V 4 bases and J 4 bases, with 7 bases left between them. In germline, CDR1 is MGHRA, CDR2 YSYEKL. This CDR3 is built from 12 residues. The sample was blood, either unsorted or a sorted T cell fraction (not recorded which). This chain connects TRBV4-1 to TRBJ1-2; D unresolved. The TCR sequence derives from a human donor who was either an allogeneic HSCT recipient or a stem cell or donor lymphocyte infusion donor (not recorded which). It is not recorded whose cells these are; they may come from a transplant donor. CDR3 DNA sequence: TGCGCCAGCAGCCTGATCGGCTATGGCTACACCTTC. This gives the protein CASSLIGYGYTF.